This T cell receptor (beta chain) stems from a study of shared clonotypes between healthy human individuals. Study results and limitations: Rarefaction showed sorted-subset sequencing was incomplete despite large depth.

Genomic DNA per cell subset filled all wells of several immunoSEQ plates. Produced via immunoSEQ multiplex PCR; TCRdb's table is partial and in-frame only. The repertoire holds roughly 1,800,000 clones, with about 95% as singletons. V lost 4 bases and J 2 bases, leaving 2 bases between the germline ends. CDR1 and CDR2 from the germline V gene are MDHEN and SYDVKM. The CDR3 contains 12 residues. CD45RO-negative, CCR7-positively selected cells formed the naive CD8 fraction, excluding terminally differentiated effector memory CD45RA+ cells. With respect to this clone: The antigen is not known.

The TCR originated in a man between 18 and 35 years old in good health. V usage is TRBV28 and J usage is TRBJ2-2; D gene ambiguous. Sequencing was carried out using naive CD8+ T cells sorted from blood. Here the CDR3 reads CASSYNTGELFF. As DNA, the CDR3 is TGTGCCAGCAGTTACAACACCGGGGAGCTGTTTTTT. Full variable domain (rest looked up from reference TRBV28 and TRBJ2-2): DVKVTQSSRYLVKRTGEKVFLECVQDMDHENMFWYRQDPGLGLRLIYFSYDVKMKEKGDIPEGYSVSREKKERFSLILESASTNQTSMYLCASSYNTGELFFGEGSRLTVL.